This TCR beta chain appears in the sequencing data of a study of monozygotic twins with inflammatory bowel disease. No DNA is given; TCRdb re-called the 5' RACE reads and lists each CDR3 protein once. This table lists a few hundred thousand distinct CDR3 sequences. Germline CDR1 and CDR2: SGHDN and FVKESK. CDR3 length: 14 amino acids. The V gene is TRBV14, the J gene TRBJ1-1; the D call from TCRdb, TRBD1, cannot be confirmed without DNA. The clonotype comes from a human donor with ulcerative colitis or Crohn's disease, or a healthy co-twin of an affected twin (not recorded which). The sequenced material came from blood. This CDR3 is CASSPGQMNTEAFF.